One sample yielded the 2 T cell receptor beta chains listed below, sequenced in a study of CDR3 diversity in severe acne. MiXCR was run by TCRdb on the PCR reads, yielding one entry per CDR3 protein. The sample has around 91,000 distinct CDR3 sequences, 50% to 65% seen once. Sequencing was performed on blood. These receptors came from a male donor in good health, without acne.

The rearrangement links TRBV10-3 to TRBJ2-7; D ambiguous. This CDR3 is 13 amino acids long. V lost 5 bases and J lost 6, with 14 bases in between. Germline CDR1 and CDR2: ENHRY and SYGVKD. CDR3: CAISYSSVAEQYF. In DNA form, the CDR3 reads TGTGCCATCAGTTACTCTTCGGTGGCCGAGCAGTACTTC.

The V call is TRBV20-1, the J call TRBJ2-7, with TRBD1 matching 10 bases. V shed 6 bases and J 0 bases; nucleotides not matched to a gene: 5. There are 14 residues in the CDR3. The germline gives CDR1 DFQATT, CDR2 SNEGSKA (reference sequence). Here the CDR3 DNA reads TGCAGTGCGAGCGACAGGGGGCTCTCCTACGAGCAGTACTTC. Translated: CSASDRGLSYEQYF.